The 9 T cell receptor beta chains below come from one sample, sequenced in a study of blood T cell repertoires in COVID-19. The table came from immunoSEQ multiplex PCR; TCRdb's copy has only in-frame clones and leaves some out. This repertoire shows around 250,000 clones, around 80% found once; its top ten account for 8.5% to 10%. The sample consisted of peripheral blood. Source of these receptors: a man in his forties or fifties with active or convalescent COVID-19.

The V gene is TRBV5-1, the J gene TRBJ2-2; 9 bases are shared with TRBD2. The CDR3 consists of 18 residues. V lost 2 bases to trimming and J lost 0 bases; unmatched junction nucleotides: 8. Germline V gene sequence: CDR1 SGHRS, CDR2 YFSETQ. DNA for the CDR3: TGCGCCAGCAGCTTCGAGGGACTAGCTAATGCGAACACCGGGGAGCTGTTTTTT. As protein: CASSFEGLANANTGELFF.

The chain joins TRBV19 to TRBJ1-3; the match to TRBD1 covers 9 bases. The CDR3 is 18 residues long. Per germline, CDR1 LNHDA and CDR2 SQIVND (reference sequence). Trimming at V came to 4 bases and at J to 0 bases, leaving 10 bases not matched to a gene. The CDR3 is CASSTGTGTFYSGNTIYF. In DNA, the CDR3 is TGTGCCAGTAGTACCGGGACAGGGACTTTCTACTCTGGAAACACCATATATTTT.

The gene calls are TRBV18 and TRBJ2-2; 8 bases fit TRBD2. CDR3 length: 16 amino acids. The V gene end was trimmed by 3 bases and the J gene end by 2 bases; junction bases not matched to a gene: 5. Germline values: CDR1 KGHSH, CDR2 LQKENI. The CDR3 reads CASSPRLALNTGELFF. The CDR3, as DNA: TGTGCCAGCTCACCTCGACTAGCGCTAAACACCGGGGAGCTGTTTTTT.

The CDR3 DNA is TGCGCCAGCAGCCAAGATCAGGACAGGGTGGGCAATCAGCCCCAGCATTTT. It is translated as CASSQDQDRVGNQPQHF. This sequence joins TRBV4-1 and TRBJ1-5; TRBD1 matches at 8 bases. The germline V gene encodes CDR1 MGHRA and CDR2 YSYEKL. The CDR3 totals 17 residues. V lost 0 bases and J lost 2; bases outside the gene matches: 6.

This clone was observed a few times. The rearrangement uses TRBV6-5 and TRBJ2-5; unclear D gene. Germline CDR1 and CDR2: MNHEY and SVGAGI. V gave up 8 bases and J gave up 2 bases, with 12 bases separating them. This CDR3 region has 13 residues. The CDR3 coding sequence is TGTGCCAGCCAGGCCAGTAGACAAGAGACCCAGTACTTC. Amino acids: CASQASRQETQYF.

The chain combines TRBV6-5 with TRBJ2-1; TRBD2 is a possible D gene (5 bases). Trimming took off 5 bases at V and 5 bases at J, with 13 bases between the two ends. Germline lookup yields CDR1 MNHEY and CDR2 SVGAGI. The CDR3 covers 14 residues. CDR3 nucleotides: TGTGCCAGCAGTATCACTAGTAGCCACAATGAGCAGTTCTTC. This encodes CASSITSSHNEQFF.

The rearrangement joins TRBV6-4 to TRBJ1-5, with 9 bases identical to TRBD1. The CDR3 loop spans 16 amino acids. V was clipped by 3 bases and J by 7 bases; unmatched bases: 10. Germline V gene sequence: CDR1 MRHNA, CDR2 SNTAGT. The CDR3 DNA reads TGTGCCAGCAGTGAACCCGGGACAGGGAGGGGACAGCCCCAGCATTTT. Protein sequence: CASSEPGTGRGQPQHF.

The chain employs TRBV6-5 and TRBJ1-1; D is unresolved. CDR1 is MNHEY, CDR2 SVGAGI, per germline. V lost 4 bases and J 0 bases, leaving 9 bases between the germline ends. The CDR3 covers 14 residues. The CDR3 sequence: CASSFYFVNTEAFF. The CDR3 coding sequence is TGTGCCAGCAGTTTCTACTTCGTGAACACTGAAGCTTTCTTT.

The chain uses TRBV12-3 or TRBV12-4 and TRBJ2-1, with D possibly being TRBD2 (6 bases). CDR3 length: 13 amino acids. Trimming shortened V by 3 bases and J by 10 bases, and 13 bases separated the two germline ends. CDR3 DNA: TGTGCCAGCAGTTTGCGGGGCGGGCCAGAGCAGTTCTTC. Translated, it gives CASSLRGGPEQFF.